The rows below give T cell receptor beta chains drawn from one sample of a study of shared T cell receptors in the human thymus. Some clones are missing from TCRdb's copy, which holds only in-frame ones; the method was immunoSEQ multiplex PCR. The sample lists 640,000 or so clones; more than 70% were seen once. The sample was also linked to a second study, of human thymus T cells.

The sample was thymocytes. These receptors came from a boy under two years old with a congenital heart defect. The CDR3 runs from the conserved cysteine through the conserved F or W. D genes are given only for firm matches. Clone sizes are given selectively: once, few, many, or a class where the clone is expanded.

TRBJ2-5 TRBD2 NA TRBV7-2 CASSLAQRGGQETQYF TGTGCCAGCAGCTTAGCTCAGCGGGGGGGTCAAGAGACCCAGTACTTC
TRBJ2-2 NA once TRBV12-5 CASGLVLGTGELFF TGTGCTAGTGGTTTGGTACTCGGGACCGGGGAGCTGTTTTTT
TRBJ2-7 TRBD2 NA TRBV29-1 CSVSRGGSEYEQYF TGCAGCGTTAGCCGCGGGGGATCCGAATACGAGCAGTACTTC
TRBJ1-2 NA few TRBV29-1 CSVEEKELIGYTF TGCAGCGTTGAAGAGAAAGAACTTATAGGCTACACCTTC
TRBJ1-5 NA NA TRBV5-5 CASSPGRGDGQPQHF TGTGCCAGCAGCCCAGGGCGTGGTGACGGTCAGCCCCAGCATTTT
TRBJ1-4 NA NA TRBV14 CASSQRGDTPNEKLFF TGTGCCAGCAGCCAAAGAGGGGACACCCCTAATGAAAAACTGTTTTTT
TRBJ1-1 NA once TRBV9 CASSPIDIVNTEAFF TGTGCCAGCAGCCCTATAGACATCGTTAACACTGAAGCTTTCTTT
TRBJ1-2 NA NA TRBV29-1 CSVDGRVEYPLNGYTF TGCAGCGTTGACGGCAGGGTCGAATACCCACTTAATGGCTACACCTTC
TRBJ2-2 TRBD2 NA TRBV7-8 CASSLVGRDTGELFF TGTGCCAGCAGCTTAGTCGGGAGGGACACCGGGGAGCTGTTTTTT
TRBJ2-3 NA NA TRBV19 CASSPSGSTTDTQYF TGTGCCAGTAGTCCTTCGGGGAGTACCACAGATACGCAGTATTTT
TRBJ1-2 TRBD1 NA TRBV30 CAWIRKQGQDYYGYTF TGTGCCTGGATCCGTAAGCAGGGACAGGATTACTATGGCTACACCTTC
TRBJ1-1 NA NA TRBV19 CATQGSQNTEAFF TGTGCCACTCAGGGCAGCCAGAACACTGAAGCTTTCTTT
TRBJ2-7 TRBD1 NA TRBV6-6 CASRTGQVLSYEQYF TGTGCCAGCAGGACTGGACAGGTACTCTCCTACGAGCAGTACTTC
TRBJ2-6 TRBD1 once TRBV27 CASSLSSLSTGGANGANVLTF TGTGCCAGCAGTTTATCCTCCCTCTCGACAGGGGGCGCGAATGGGGCCAACGTCCTGACTTTC
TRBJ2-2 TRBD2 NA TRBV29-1 CSVERLAVPRGGTGELFF TGCAGCGTTGAAAGGCTAGCGGTCCCCCGGGGGGGAACCGGGGAGCTGTTTTTT
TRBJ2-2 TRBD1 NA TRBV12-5 CASGLARQGAMGGELFF TGTGCTAGTGGTTTGGCCCGACAGGGGGCTATGGGCGGGGAGCTGTTTTTT
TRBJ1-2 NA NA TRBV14 CASSQDPLGGGYTF TGTGCCAGCAGCCAAGATCCCCTCGGTGGTGGCTACACCTTC
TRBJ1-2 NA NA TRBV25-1 CASRYGEEGYTF TGTGCCAGCAGGTATGGGGAGGAAGGCTACACCTTC
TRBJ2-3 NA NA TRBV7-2 CASSISGGAVTDTQYF TGTGCCAGCAGCATATCGGGGGGCGCGGTCACAGATACGCAGTATTTT
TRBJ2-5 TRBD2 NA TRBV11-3 CASSLGPGTRAQETQYF TGTGCCAGCAGCTTAGGGCCCGGGACTAGGGCCCAAGAGACCCAGTACTTC
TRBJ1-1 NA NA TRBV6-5 CASSYGAGAMNTEAFF TGTGCCAGCAGTTACGGGGCAGGAGCAATGAACACTGAAGCTTTCTTT
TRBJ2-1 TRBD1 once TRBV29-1 CSVEDLETGVSNEQFF TGCAGCGTTGAAGATTTGGAGACAGGGGTTTCCAATGAGCAGTTCTTC